This T cell receptor beta chain was captured in a study of cytomegalovirus exposure and HLA in healthy donors. Study-wide results and caveats: After further analysis at a later stage, 16,951 TCR beta sequences were associated with HLA alleles at 0.05 false discovery rate.

Germline V gives CDR1 LNHDA, CDR2 SQIVND (reference sequence). V was shortened by 3 bases and J by 7 bases, with 19 bases between the two germline ends. The CDR3 runs 15 residues. Points on this clone: What it recognizes is unknown.

Researchers ran the PCR with 60 Vbeta and 13 Jbeta primers. TCRdb's copy holds only in-frame clones and misses some; the assay was immunoSEQ multiplex PCR. The sample records some 120,000 clones, over 70% being singletons. The sequenced material came from PBMCs. The V and J genes are TRBV19 and TRBJ2-7, with a possible D match to TRBD1 (6 bases). The sequence was collected from a middle-aged woman in good health and CMV-seropositive. The CDR3 DNA is TGTGCCAGTAGTATTACAGGGACCCGCCTAGAGGAGCAGTACTTC. It translates to CASSITGTRLEEQYF.